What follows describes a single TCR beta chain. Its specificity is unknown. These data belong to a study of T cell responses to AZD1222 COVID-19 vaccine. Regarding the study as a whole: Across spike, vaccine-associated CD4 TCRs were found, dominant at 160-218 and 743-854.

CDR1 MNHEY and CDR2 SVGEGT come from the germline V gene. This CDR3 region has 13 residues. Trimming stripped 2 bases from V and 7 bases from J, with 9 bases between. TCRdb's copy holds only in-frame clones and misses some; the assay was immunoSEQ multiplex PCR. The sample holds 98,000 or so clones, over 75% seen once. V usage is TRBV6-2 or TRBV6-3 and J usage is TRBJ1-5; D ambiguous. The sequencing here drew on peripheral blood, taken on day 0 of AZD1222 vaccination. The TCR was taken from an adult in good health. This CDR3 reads CASSYGQWQPQHF. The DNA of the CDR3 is TGTGCCAGCAGTTACGGCCAGTGGCAGCCCCAGCATTTT.